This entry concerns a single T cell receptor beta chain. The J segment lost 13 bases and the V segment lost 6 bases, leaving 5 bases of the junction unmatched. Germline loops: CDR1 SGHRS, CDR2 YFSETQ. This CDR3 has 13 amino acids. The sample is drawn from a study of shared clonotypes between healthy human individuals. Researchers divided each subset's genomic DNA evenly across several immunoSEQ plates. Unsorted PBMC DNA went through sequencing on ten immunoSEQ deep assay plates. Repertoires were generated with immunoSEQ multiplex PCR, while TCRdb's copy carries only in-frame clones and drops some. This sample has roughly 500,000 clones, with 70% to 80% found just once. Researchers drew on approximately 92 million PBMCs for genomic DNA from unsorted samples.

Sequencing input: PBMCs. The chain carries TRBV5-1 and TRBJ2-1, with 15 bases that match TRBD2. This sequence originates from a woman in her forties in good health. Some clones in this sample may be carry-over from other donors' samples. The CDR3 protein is CASTGTSGRLQFF. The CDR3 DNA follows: TGCGCCAGCACAGGGACTAGCGGGAGGCTACAGTTCTTC.